This TCR beta chain was documented in a study of shared clonotypes between healthy human individuals. Unmatched junction bases numbered 6, after V lost 5 bases and J lost 6 bases. Germline CDR1 MGHDK, CDR2 SYGVNS. CDR3 length equals 13 residues. Sequencing was performed with immunoSEQ multiplex PCR; in TCRdb, only in-frame clones are kept and a portion is missing. This table holds about half a million clones, almost 80% found once. This TCR was recovered from a woman between 40 and 50 years old in good health. Some clones in this sample may be carry-over from other donors' samples. The chain recombines TRBV25-1 with TRBJ1-1; 7 nucleotides match TRBD1. The sequenced sample consisted of PBMCs. The DNA for the CDR3 is TGTGCCAGCAGTCGACAGGGACGGGCTGAAGCTTTCTTT. Its translation is CASSRQGRAEAFF.